Listed here is a single TCR beta chain. The data belong to a study of blood T cell repertoires in COVID-19. The overall study: From T cells, B-cell-depleted T cells, or PBMCs came the material, which was cDNA or gDNA.

V lost 2 bases to trimming and J lost 5 bases; unmatched junction nucleotides: 1. Germline V gene sequence: CDR1 MNHEY, CDR2 SVGEGT. The CDR3 runs to 13 residues. Sequenced by immunoSEQ multiplex PCR; TCRdb stores in-frame clones only, minus some. The data contain hundreds of thousands of clones, roughly 85% of them singletons. The sequenced sample was peripheral blood. The receptor comes from a man aged 50 or older with active or convalescent COVID-19. The chain carries TRBV6-2 or TRBV6-3 and TRBJ2-3; TRBD2 matches 7 bases. In DNA form, the CDR3 reads TGTGCCAGCAGTTACGCGGGAGTAGATACGCAGTATTTT. Protein: CASSYAGVDTQYF.